The T cell receptor (beta chain) described here comes from a study of control samples from healthy donors and cancer patients. This clone was found once. Sequencing was performed with immunoSEQ multiplex PCR; in TCRdb, only in-frame clones are kept and a portion is missing. The sample yields around 59,000 clones, more than 85% seen once. The specimen was PBMCs. This receptor was identified in a man between 40 and 49 years old with colorectal cancer.

CDR3 nucleotide sequence: TGTGCCAGCAGCCACTTGACAGGGAGCTATGGCTACACCTTC. As protein: CASSHLTGSYGYTF. V usage is TRBV3-1 (or the pseudogene TRBV3-2) and J usage is TRBJ1-2; 7 bases map to TRBD1. The CDR3 has 14 residues. Germline V gives CDR1 LGHDT, CDR2 YNNKEL (reference sequence). J lost 4 bases, V lost 3 bases, and 5 bases had no gene match.